These 5 T cell receptor beta chains came from one sample sequenced in a study of Graves' ophthalmopathy and Graves' hyperthyroidism. The study amplified TCR beta CDR3 regions using RNA transcripts. HTBI primers served in a first-round RT-PCR, which a second-round multiplex PCR followed. TCRdb independently ran MiXCR on the multiplex PCR reads; one entry per CDR3 protein. There are about 600,000 distinct CDR3 sequences in the sample; less than 45% occur only once, and 4% to 5% lies in the top ten. Sequenced: peripheral blood or thyroid tissue (not recorded which). The source of these receptors is an adult man with Graves' hyperthyroidism.

In its sample, this clonotype was seen a few times. The rearrangement joins TRBV4-1 to TRBJ1-2, with a tentative D call TRBD1 (5 bases). The CDR3 is 15 amino acids. Per the germline V gene, CDR1 is MGHRA and CDR2 is YSYEKL. Trimming shortened V by 0 bases and J by 3 bases, and 11 bases separated the two germline ends. This CDR3 reads CASSQEAGRDYGYTF. CDR3 coding DNA: TGCGCCAGCAGCCAAGAGGCAGGGAGGGACTATGGCTACACCTTC.

This clonotype was counted many times. The V call is TRBV29-1, the J call TRBJ1-1; weak D call: TRBD1 (6 bases). The CDR3 sequence is 15 residues long. Germline V gene data show CDR1 as SQVTM and CDR2 as ANQGSEA. V lost 4 bases and J 0 bases, leaving 15 bases between the germline ends. The CDR3, as DNA: TGCAGCGTTGGACAGGACGACCTCATGAACACTGAAGCTTTCTTT. Its protein is CSVGQDDLMNTEAFF.

The rearrangement uses TRBV7-9 and TRBJ1-2; D might be TRBD1 (5 bases). The germline V gene encodes CDR1 SEHNR and CDR2 FQNEAQ (reference sequence). The CDR3 has 15 residues. Trimming took 6 bases from V and 6 from J, leaving 20 bases between them. CDR3 bases: TGTGCCAGCAGAACGGGACTAGCGGGAGACAATGGCTACACCTTC. Its protein is CASRTGLAGDNGYTF.

The V and J genes are TRBV12-5 and TRBJ1-6, with TRBD1 matching over 7 bases. Germline V gene data show CDR1 as LGHNT and CDR2 as FRNRAP. Losses at the gene ends were 6 bases for V and 14 bases for J; bases not matched to a gene: 22. The CDR3 spans 17 residues. This chain's CDR3 is CASGFSNLTGQLTALHF. The DNA of the CDR3 is TGTGCTAGTGGGTTCTCCAATCTCACGGGACAGCTAACCGCCCTCCACTTT.

This clonotype was seen at least ten times. CDR3: CASNAGGYETGELFF. The CDR3 nucleotides read TGTGCCAGCAACGCAGGGGGCTATGAGACCGGGGAGCTGTTTTTT. The rearrangement links TRBV9 to TRBJ2-2; 8 nucleotides line up with TRBD1. After removal of 6 bases from V and 5 bases from J, the junction contained 9 bases not matched to a gene. The CDR3 covers 15 residues. Germline V gives CDR1 SGDLS, CDR2 YYNGEE.